This section outlines one T cell receptor beta chain sequence together with its context. CDR1 is MNHEY, CDR2 SVGEGT, per germline. The CDR3 extends over 12 amino acids. Trimming took 0 bases from V and 8 from J, leaving 7 bases between them. This sample was taken from a study of blood T cell repertoires in COVID-19. In the original workflow: Amplification from reference gene primers served as the basis for estimated nucleated cell counts. TCRdb's table, derived via immunoSEQ multiplex PCR, lists solely in-frame clones and lacks some. That table furnishes V, J and clone size, whereas the DNA furnished D and trimming. The sample contains under 250,000 clones, around 81% of which appear only once.

The sequencing input was PBMCs or T cells enriched from blood (not recorded which). This clonotype originated in a woman between 45 and 60 years old with acute COVID-19. The chain has TRBV6-2 or TRBV6-3 and TRBJ1-1; D is undetermined. The CDR3 DNA follows: TGTGCCAGCAGTTACTCGACTGGGGAAGCTTTCTTT. Translating it yields CASSYSTGEAFF.